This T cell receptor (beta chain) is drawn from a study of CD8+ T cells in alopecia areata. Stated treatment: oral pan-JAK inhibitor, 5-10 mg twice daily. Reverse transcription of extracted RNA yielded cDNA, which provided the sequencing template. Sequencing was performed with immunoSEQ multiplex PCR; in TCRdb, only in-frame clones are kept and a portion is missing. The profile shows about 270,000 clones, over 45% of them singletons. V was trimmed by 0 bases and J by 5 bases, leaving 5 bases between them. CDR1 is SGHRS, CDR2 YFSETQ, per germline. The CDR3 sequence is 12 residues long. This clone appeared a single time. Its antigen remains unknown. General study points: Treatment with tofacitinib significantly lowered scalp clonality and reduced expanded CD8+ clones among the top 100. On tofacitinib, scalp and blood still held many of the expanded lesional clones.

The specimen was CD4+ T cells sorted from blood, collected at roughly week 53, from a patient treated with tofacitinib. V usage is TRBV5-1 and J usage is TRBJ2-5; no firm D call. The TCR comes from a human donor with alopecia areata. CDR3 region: CASSLASETQYF. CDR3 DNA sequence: TGCGCCAGCAGCTTGGCCAGCGAGACCCAGTACTTC.